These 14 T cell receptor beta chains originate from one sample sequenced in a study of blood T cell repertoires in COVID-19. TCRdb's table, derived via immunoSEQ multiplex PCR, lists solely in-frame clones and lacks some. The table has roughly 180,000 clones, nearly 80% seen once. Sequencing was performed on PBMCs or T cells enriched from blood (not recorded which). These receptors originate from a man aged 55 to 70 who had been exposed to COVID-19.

Here the CDR3 reads CASSSDRGNEKLFF. The CDR3 DNA is TGCGCCAGCAGCTCGGACAGGGGTAATGAAAAACTGTTTTTT. The rearrangement uses TRBV5-1 and TRBJ1-4; 9 bases fit TRBD1. The germline CDR1 and CDR2 sequences are SGHRS and YFSETQ. Trimming at V came to 3 bases and at J to 4 bases, leaving 1 base not matched to a gene. The CDR3 has 14 residues.

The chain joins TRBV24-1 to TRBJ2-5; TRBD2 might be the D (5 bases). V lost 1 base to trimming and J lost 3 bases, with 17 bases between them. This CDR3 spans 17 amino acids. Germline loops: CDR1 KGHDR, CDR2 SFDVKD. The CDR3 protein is CATSDFGVSGTKETQYF. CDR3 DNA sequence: TGTGCCACCAGTGATTTCGGGGTATCGGGTACGAAAGAGACCCAGTACTTC.

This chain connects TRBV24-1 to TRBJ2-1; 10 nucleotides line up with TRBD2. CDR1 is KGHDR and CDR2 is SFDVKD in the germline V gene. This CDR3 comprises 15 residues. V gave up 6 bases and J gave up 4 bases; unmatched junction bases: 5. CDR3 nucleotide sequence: TGTGCCACCAGTCGAGGACTAGCGGTTTACAATGAGCAGTTCTTC. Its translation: CATSRGLAVYNEQFF.

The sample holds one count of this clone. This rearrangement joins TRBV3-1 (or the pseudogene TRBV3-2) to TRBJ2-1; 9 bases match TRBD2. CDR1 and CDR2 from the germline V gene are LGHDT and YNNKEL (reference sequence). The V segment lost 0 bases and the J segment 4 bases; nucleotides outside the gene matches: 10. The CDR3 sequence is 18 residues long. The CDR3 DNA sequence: TGTGCCAGCAGCCAAGAAAGTACGCTAGCGGGGATTTACAATGAGCAGTTCTTC. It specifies CASSQESTLAGIYNEQFF.

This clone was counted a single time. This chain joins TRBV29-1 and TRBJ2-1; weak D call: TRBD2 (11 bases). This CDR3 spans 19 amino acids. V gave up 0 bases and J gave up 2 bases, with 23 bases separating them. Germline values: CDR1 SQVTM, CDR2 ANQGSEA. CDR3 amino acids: CSVEDPGQGTSGTYNEQFF. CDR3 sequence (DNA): TGCAGCGTTGAAGATCCGGGACAGGGGACTAGCGGAACCTACAATGAGCAGTTCTTC.

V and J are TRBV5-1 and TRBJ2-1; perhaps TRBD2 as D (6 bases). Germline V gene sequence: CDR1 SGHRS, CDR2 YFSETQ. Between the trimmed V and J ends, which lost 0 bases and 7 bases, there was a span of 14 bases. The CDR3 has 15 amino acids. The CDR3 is CASSLVQTRINEQFF. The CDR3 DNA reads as TGCGCCAGCAGCTTGGTCCAGACTAGGATTAATGAGCAGTTCTTC.

For the CDR3, the DNA is TGTGCCACCAGCAGAGATTACAGACAGGAGGCCGAGCAGTACTTC. Translating gives CATSRDYRQEAEQYF. The J gene is TRBJ2-7, the V gene TRBV15, with a tentative D call TRBD1 (6 bases). Germline CDR1 and CDR2: LNHNV and YYDKDF (reference sequence). V shed 0 bases and J shed 6 bases, with 15 bases lying between them. This CDR3 is built from 15 residues.

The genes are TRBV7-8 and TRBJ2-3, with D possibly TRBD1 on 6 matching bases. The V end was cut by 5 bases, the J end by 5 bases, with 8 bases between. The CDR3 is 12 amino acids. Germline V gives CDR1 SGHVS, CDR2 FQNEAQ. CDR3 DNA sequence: TGTGCCAGCAGCCCAGGGGAAGATACGCAGTATTTT. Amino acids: CASSPGEDTQYF.

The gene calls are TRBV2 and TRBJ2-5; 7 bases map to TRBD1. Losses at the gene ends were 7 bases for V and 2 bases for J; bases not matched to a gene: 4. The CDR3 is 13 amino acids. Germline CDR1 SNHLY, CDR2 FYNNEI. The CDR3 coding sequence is TGTGCCAGCACCCGGGACAGTCAAGAGACCCAGTACTTC. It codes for CASTRDSQETQYF.

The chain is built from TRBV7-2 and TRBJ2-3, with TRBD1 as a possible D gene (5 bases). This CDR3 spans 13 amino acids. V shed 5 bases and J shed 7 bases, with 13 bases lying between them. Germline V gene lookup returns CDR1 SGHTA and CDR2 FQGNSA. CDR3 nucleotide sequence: TGTGCCAGCAGCGTAAAGGGGCCCCATACGCAGTATTTT. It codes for CASSVKGPHTQYF.

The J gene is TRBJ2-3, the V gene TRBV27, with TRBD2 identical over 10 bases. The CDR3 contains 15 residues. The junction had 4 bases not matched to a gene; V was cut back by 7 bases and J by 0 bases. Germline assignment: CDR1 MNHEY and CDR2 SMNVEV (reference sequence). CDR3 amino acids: CASTVLAGSTDTQYF. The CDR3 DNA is TGTGCCAGCACTGTACTAGCGGGAAGCACAGATACGCAGTATTTT.

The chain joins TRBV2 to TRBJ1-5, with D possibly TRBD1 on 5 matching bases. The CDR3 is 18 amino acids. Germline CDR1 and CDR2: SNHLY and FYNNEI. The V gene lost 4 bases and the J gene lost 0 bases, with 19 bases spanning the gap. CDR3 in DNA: TGTGCCAGCAGTGGGGCTAGGGGCTTTTCCGGTAGCAATCAGCCCCAGCATTTT. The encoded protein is CASSGARGFSGSNQPQHF.

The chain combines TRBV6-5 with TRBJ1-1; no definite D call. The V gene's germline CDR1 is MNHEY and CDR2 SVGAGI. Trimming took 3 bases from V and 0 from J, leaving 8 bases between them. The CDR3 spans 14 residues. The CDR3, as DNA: TGTGCCAGCAGTTATCTTTCCCTGAACACTGAAGCTTTCTTT. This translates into CASSYLSLNTEAFF.

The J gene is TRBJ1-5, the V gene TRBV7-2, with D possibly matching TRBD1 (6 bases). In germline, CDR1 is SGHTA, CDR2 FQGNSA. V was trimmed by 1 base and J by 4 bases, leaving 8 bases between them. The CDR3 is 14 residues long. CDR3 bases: TGTGCCAGCAGCTTAGGAACAGGGAATCAGCCCCAGCATTTT. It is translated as CASSLGTGNQPQHF.